The entry below describes one T cell receptor beta chain. Its antigen is as yet unknown. Assay: immunoSEQ multiplex PCR; the TCRdb copy retains only in-frame clones and omits some. In the table there are about 55,000 clones, around 68% of which are singletons. CDR3 size: 18 residues. The V segment lost 5 bases and the J segment 9 bases; nucleotides outside the gene matches: 17. The germline V gene encodes CDR1 SGHTA and CDR2 FQGNSA. The sample belongs to a study of vaccination effects on CD4 cells after COVID-19. Antigen-specific CD4+ T cells expanded by the ViraFEST assay with viral peptide pools were then sequenced. An approximately 10-day culture period preceded the isolation of CD4+ T cells. Neither prior SARS-CoV-2 infection nor positive nucleocapsid antibodies were present in the vaccine recipients.

The sequences come from CD4+ T cells from PBMCs cultured with SARS-CoV-2 spike peptides, collected before COVID-19 vaccination. V usage is TRBV7-2 and J usage is TRBJ1-6, with 9 bases lining up with TRBD1. This clonotype was obtained from a human donor who received a COVID-19 vaccine. This CDR3 is CASSQGLQGAIRSSPLHF. The CDR3 bases are TGTGCCAGCAGCCAGGGGTTACAGGGGGCAATACGTAGTTCACCCCTCCACTTT.